The 23 T cell receptor beta chains below come from one sample, sequenced in a study of Graves' ophthalmopathy and Graves' hyperthyroidism. RNA transcripts were the template, and TCR beta CDR3 regions were amplified from them. HTBI-primed RT-PCR formed the first round, and a multiplex PCR formed the second. TCRdb independently ran MiXCR on the multiplex PCR reads; one entry per CDR3 protein. This table holds a few hundred thousand distinct CDR3 sequences, about 17% found once. Sequencing was performed on peripheral blood. These receptors came from an adult woman with stable Graves' hyperthyroidism.

This clonotype was detected only a few times. Germline and junction disagree at one end, which may indicate a read error. V and J are TRBV25-1 and TRBJ2-5; D unclear. The CDR3 has 10 residues. The germline CDR1 and CDR2 sequences are MGHDK and SYGVNS. CDR3 sequence: CASSLETKYF. The CDR3 region has the DNA TGTGCCAGCAGTCTAGAGACCAAGTACTTC. The whole variable domain, filled in from reference TRBV25-1 and TRBJ2-5, reads EADIYQTPRYLVIGTGKKITLECSQTMGHDKMYWYQQDPGMELHLIHYSYGVNSTEKGDLSSESTVSRIRTEHFPLTLESARPSHTSQYLCASSLETKYFGPGTRLLVL.

This clonotype was seen ten or more times. The CDR3 region is CASSLLVGELFF. The DNA for the CDR3 is TGTGCCAGCAGCTTACTGGTCGGGGAGCTGTTTTTT. This rearrangement joins TRBV11-2 to TRBJ2-2; unclear D gene. The CDR3 covers 12 residues. In germline, CDR1 is SGHAT, CDR2 FQNNGV. V lost 2 bases and J lost 7, with 5 bases in between.

There are many counts of this clonotype. The rearrangement joins TRBV29-1 to TRBJ1-1; no clear D. This CDR3 spans 13 amino acids. Germline V gives CDR1 SQVTM, CDR2 ANQGSEA. V dropped 6 bases and J dropped 1 base, with 12 bases sitting between them. CDR3 bases: TGCAGCGTCAGCGTGGGTGGGAACACTGAAGCTTTCTTT. This gives the protein CSVSVGGNTEAFF.

This clonotype was counted a few times. An end of the junction does not agree with germline; a read error may underlie this. This rearrangement joins TRBV20-1 to TRBJ2-7; D may be TRBD1 (6 bases). The CDR3 covers 14 residues. Germline V gene data show CDR1 as DFQATT and CDR2 as SNEGSKA (reference sequence). This chain's CDR3 is CSARDPTGSYEQHF. The CDR3, as DNA: TGCAGTGCTAGAGATCCGACAGGTTCCTACGAGCAGCACTTC.

The V and J genes are TRBV3-1 and TRBJ2-7; D unclear. The CDR3 totals 15 residues. Trimming shortened V by 0 bases and J by 2 bases, and 11 bases separated the two germline ends. Germline V gene data show CDR1 as LGHDT and CDR2 as YNNKEL (reference sequence). The CDR3 DNA reads as TGTGCCAGCAGCCAAGATCGGTGGCAGACCTACGAGCAGTACTTC. It codes for CASSQDRWQTYEQYF.

This clonotype was counted ten times or more. The V and J genes are TRBV19 and TRBJ2-5; TRBD1 matches 7 bases. Germline loops: CDR1 LNHDA, CDR2 SQIVND (reference sequence). Trimming at V came to 6 bases and at J to 4 bases, leaving 11 bases not matched to a gene. The CDR3 is 15 amino acids. CDR3 sequence reads: CASRGTAGWGETQYF. CDR3 sequence (DNA): TGTGCCAGTAGAGGGACAGCTGGATGGGGAGAGACCCAGTACTTC.

The chain carries TRBV4-1 and TRBJ2-7; 7 bases line up with TRBD1. Looked up from germline, CDR1 is MGHRA and CDR2 is YSYEKL. The CDR3 length is 16 residues. J was trimmed by 4 bases and V by 1 base; bases with no gene match: 10. CDR3 sequence (DNA): TGCGCCAGCAGCCAAGCTATGGACAGGTTACCTTACGAGCAGTACTTC. Its translation: CASSQAMDRLPYEQYF.

The J gene is TRBJ2-7, the V gene TRBV4-2, with TRBD1 matching over 9 bases. The CDR3 is 19 amino acids. Germline trimming cut 3 bases from V and 3 bases from J; bases unmatched to any gene: 18. CDR1 LGHNA and CDR2 YNFKEQ come from the germline V gene. The chain's CDR3 is CASSQELFYIYRGLYEQYF. The CDR3, as DNA: TGTGCCAGCAGCCAGGAACTTTTTTATATTTACAGGGGGCTCTACGAGCAGTACTTC.

This clonotype was detected many times. This chain joins TRBV6-1 and TRBJ2-2; 12 nucleotides line up with TRBD2. The V segment lost 0 bases and the J segment 3 bases; nucleotides outside the gene matches: 8. This CDR3 contains 19 residues. Germline CDR1 and CDR2: MNHNS and SASEGT. This CDR3 is CASSEARLAGASDTGELFF. Here the CDR3 DNA reads TGTGCCAGCAGTGAAGCTCGACTAGCGGGAGCTTCCGACACCGGGGAGCTGTTTTTT.

This clonotype was seen ten or more times. This rearrangement joins TRBV7-2 to TRBJ1-1; no definite D call. Germline V gene data show CDR1 as SGHTA and CDR2 as FQGNSA. There are 14 residues in the CDR3. The ends were cut back, 3 bases at V and 1 base at J, with 9 bases in the middle. The DNA of the CDR3 is TGTGCCAGCAGCTTTCGATCCGGGAACACTGAAGCTTTCTTT. Translated: CASSFRSGNTEAFF.

This clonotype was detected only a few times. This could be a read error, since a much larger clone is one nucleotide away. The chain links TRBV6-1 to TRBJ2-7; D might be TRBD1 (6 bases). CDR1 and CDR2 (germline): MNHNS, SASEGT. This CDR3 region has 14 residues. CDR3 amino acids: CASSEAGHPYGQYF. CDR3 bases: TGTGCCAGCAGTGAAGCGGGACACCCCTACGGGCAGTACTTC.

This clonotype was seen many times. The chain joins TRBV24-1 to TRBJ2-5; D might be TRBD1 (6 bases). The CDR3 covers 16 residues. The V end was cut by 3 bases, the J end by 0 bases, with 13 bases between. Germline V gene data show CDR1 as KGHDR and CDR2 as SFDVKD. In nucleotides, the CDR3 is TGTGCCACCAGTGATGGGAGCCAGGGGTACCAAGAGACCCAGTACTTC. This encodes CATSDGSQGYQETQYF.

This clonotype was observed at least ten times. The chain carries TRBV7-8 and TRBJ2-7; a weak D match, TRBD1 (6 bases). This CDR3 is built from 15 residues. Trimming left V 5 bases short and J 3 bases short, with 17 bases between. CDR1 and CDR2 (germline): SGHVS, FQNEAQ. The chain's CDR3 is CASSPTLGRGYEQYF. CDR3 in DNA: TGTGCCAGCAGCCCCACTCTGGGCAGGGGCTACGAGCAGTACTTC.

On this clonotype: Without the conserved terminal phenylalanine or tryptophan, this CDR3 likely stems from a read error. The limits of the CDR3 on the DNA are not certain, so only TCRdb's listed CDR3 is given. J is TRBJ2-2 and V is TRBV28; the DNA was not compared with TRBD2, the D call given in the table. The CDR3 totals 14 residues, both ends included. Germline assignment: CDR1 MDHEN and CDR2 SYDVKM. CDR3 in amino acids: CASSRYGSEGELCL.

This clonotype appeared many times. The genes are TRBV20-1 and TRBJ1-6; 9 nucleotides align to TRBD1. With 2 bases clipped from V and 11 bases from J, the junction kept 10 bases outside the gene matches. The V gene's germline CDR1 is DFQATT and CDR2 SNEGSKA (reference sequence). The CDR3 totals 15 residues. As DNA, the CDR3 is TGCAGTGCTAGAAGCCCCCGGGACAGGGTTACACCCCTCCACTTT. Amino acid sequence: CSARSPRDRVTPLHF.

This clonotype appeared many times. The chain links TRBV20-1 to TRBJ2-7; the D is unclear. V was shortened by 3 bases and J by 3 bases, with 15 bases between the two germline ends. The CDR3 loop spans 14 amino acids. The V gene's germline CDR1 is DFQATT and CDR2 SNEGSKA (reference sequence). CDR3 nucleotides: TGCAGTGCTAGCCCGCCACTTTTGATCTACGAGCAGTACTTC. This sequence encodes CSASPPLLIYEQYF.

This clonotype was seen many times. The chain employs TRBV30 and TRBJ1-2, with unresolved D. The CDR3 sequence is 12 residues long. V was cut by 0 bases and J by 6 bases, with 8 bases left in between. Germline loops: CDR1 GTSNPN, CDR2 SVGIG (reference sequence). CDR3 residues: CAWSVLGDGYTF. The CDR3 DNA sequence: TGTGCCTGGAGTGTACTTGGGGATGGCTACACCTTC.

The chain recombines TRBV6-5 with TRBJ1-1; D is uncertain. Deletions cut 4 bases from V and 10 bases from J, with 19 bases between. Germline assignment: CDR1 MNHEY and CDR2 SVGAGI. The CDR3 extends over 14 amino acids. The CDR3 sequence: CASSWREGRVLAFF. In DNA, the CDR3 is TGTGCCAGCAGTTGGCGTGAGGGAAGGGTTTTAGCTTTCTTT.

This clonotype has ten or more counts. The chain links TRBV27 to TRBJ2-5; D ambiguous. CDR3 length equals 14 residues. V shed 2 bases and J shed 7 bases, with 14 bases lying between them. Per the germline V gene, CDR1 is MNHEY and CDR2 is SMNVEV (reference sequence). The CDR3 here is CASSLASRSGTQYF. CDR3 nucleotide sequence: TGTGCCAGCAGTTTAGCCTCTCGGTCTGGGACCCAGTACTTC.

The table lists this clonotype with many counts. This sequence joins TRBV11-1 and TRBJ2-2; a possible D gene is TRBD1 (5 bases). The CDR3 is made up of 17 amino acids. Trimming cost V 5 bases and J 1 base, with 17 bases left between them. Per germline, CDR1 SGHAT and CDR2 FQDESV (reference sequence). The CDR3 is CASSLRTRMRNTGELFF. The CDR3 DNA sequence: TGTGCCAGCAGCCTAAGGACACGGATGAGGAACACCGGGGAGCTGTTTTTT.

This clonotype appeared many times. This chain's CDR3 is CASSLYLGRDSYEQYF. The CDR3 DNA sequence: TGCGCCAGCAGCTTGTATCTTGGTCGGGATTCCTACGAGCAGTACTTC. The chain is built from TRBV5-1 and TRBJ2-7, with D perhaps matching TRBD2 (5 bases). Per germline, CDR1 SGHRS and CDR2 YFSETQ. V lost 1 base and J 1 base, leaving 15 bases between the germline ends. This CDR3 is built from 16 residues.

This clonotype occurred many times. The rearrangement links TRBV28 to TRBJ1-3, with D unclear. V lost 5 bases and J lost 3, with 20 bases in between. This CDR3 has 17 amino acids. The germline CDR1 and CDR2 sequences are MDHEN and SYDVKM. CDR3 DNA sequence: TGTGCCAGCAGTCCGTATCCCGAAACACTACTTGGAAACACCATATATTTT. It codes for CASSPYPETLLGNTIYF.

This clonotype has ten or more counts. The chain has TRBV4-2 and TRBJ2-7; TRBD2 matches 12 bases. Trimming at V came to 2 bases and at J to 10 bases, leaving 3 bases not matched to a gene. Germline V CDR1 and CDR2: LGHNA, YNFKEQ. The CDR3 runs to 13 residues. This CDR3 reads CASSQTSGRFQYF. CDR3 nucleotides: TGTGCCAGCAGCCAAACTAGCGGGAGGTTCCAGTACTTC.